The 11 T cell receptor beta chains below were found in one sample sequenced in a study of CD8 T cells in ankylosing spondylitis. TCRdb redid the calling of the 5' RACE reads with MiXCR, one entry per CDR3 protein. In the table there are 700,000 to 1,000,000 distinct CDR3 sequences, about 10% of which are singletons. Antigens of these TCRs are unknown. Study-wide points: Characteristic, it appeared, of ankylosing spondylitis blood was a TCR beta motif of eight highly homologous variants.

The sample comprised blood, either unsorted or a sorted T cell fraction (not recorded which). The receptors were sampled from a male donor with ankylosing spondylitis.

The chain joins TRBV10-3 to TRBJ1-6, with 7 nucleotides matching TRBD1. This CDR3 has 15 residues. V was pared by 2 bases and J by 5 bases, with 3 bases of the junction left unmatched. Germline V gives CDR1 ENHRY, CDR2 SYGVKD. CDR3: CAISERQGDNSPLHF. The CDR3 DNA sequence: TGTGCCATCAGTGAGCGACAGGGAGATAATTCACCCCTCCACTTT.

In this sample, this clonotype turned up a few times. The chain couples TRBV6-4 to TRBJ1-1; no definite D call. Trimming removed 8 bases at V and 1 base at J, with 14 bases between. The length of the CDR3 is 14 residues. Germline CDR1 and CDR2: MRHNA and SNTAGT. The chain's CDR3 is CASSRHGSNTEAFF. CDR3 coding DNA: TGTGCCAGCTCCAGGCACGGATCGAACACTGAAGCTTTCTTT.

To note about this clonotype: It may be a read error: a sequence one base away is much more abundant. This chain uses TRBV29-1 with TRBJ2-7, with TRBD1 identical over 7 bases. The CDR3 loop spans 14 amino acids. CDR1 SQVTM and CDR2 ANQGSEA come from the germline V gene. DNA of the CDR3: TGCATCGTTAGACAGGGAGAAGGGTCCTACGAGCAGTACTTC. Residues: CIVRQGEGSYEQYF.

This clonotype was found many times. The chain combines TRBV7-2 with TRBJ1-4, with 7 bases matching TRBD1. Germline CDR1 and CDR2: SGHTA and FQGNSA. V gave up 5 bases and J gave up 8 bases; unmatched junction bases: 8. The CDR3 is made up of 14 amino acids. The CDR3 DNA reads as TGTGCCAGCAGCCAGGACAGGAGGAGCGAAAAACTGTTTTTT. Protein sequence: CASSQDRRSEKLFF.

The chain uses TRBV7-2 and TRBJ2-7, with no clear D. The V gene lost 1 base and the J gene lost 0 bases, with 10 bases spanning the gap. The CDR3 runs to 15 residues. Germline V CDR1 and CDR2: SGHTA, FQGNSA. The CDR3 bases are TGTGCCAGCAGCTTAGGCAGAATAAGCTCCTACGAGCAGTACTTC. Protein: CASSLGRISSYEQYF.

J is TRBJ2-7 and V is TRBV6-2 or TRBV6-3; D remains ambiguous. Trimming stripped 0 bases from V and 4 bases from J, with 10 bases between. Germline V CDR1 and CDR2: MNHEY, SVGEGT. This CDR3 contains 14 residues. CDR3 DNA sequence: TGTGCCAGCAGTTACTCCCCGACTTCATACGAGCAGTACTTC. This codes for CASSYSPTSYEQYF.

The chain combines TRBV20-1 with TRBJ2-7, with 12 bases that match TRBD2. V dropped 6 bases and J dropped 7; count of bases not matched to a gene: 7. In germline, CDR1 is DFQATT, CDR2 SNEGSKA (reference sequence). The CDR3 has 13 amino acids. This CDR3 is CSARLAGEGEQYF. The DNA of the CDR3 is TGCAGTGCACGACTAGCGGGAGAGGGGGAGCAGTACTTC.

This clonotype was seen at least ten times. V and J are TRBV20-1 and TRBJ1-2; D unclear. Deletions cut 1 base from V and 5 bases from J, with 8 bases between. The CDR3 length is 12 residues. The V gene's germline CDR1 is DFQATT and CDR2 SNEGSKA (reference sequence). The CDR3 loop is CSARAAVYGYTF. The CDR3 DNA follows: TGCAGTGCTAGAGCGGCCGTTTATGGCTACACCTTC.

The V gene is TRBV15, the J gene TRBJ1-6; D ambiguous. The germline V and J ends were trimmed by 0 bases and 9 bases, with 12 bases remaining between them. Germline CDR1 is LNHNV and CDR2 is YYDKDF (reference sequence). The CDR3 spans 15 residues. The CDR3 here is CATSRDRVGSSPLHF. The CDR3 DNA reads as TGTGCCACCAGCAGAGATAGGGTTGGAAGTTCACCCCTCCACTTT.

This clonotype has only a few counts. V is TRBV5-1 and J is TRBJ2-5; 10 bases map to TRBD2. V was pared by 4 bases and J by 2 bases, with 8 bases of the junction left unmatched. CDR1 and CDR2 from the germline V gene are SGHRS and YFSETQ. This CDR3 is built from 16 residues. This chain's CDR3 is CASSLSLLAGQETQYF. Written as DNA, the CDR3 is TGCGCCAGCAGCCTTTCTCTACTAGCGGGGCAAGAGACCCAGTACTTC.

This clonotype was counted between two and nine times. The rearrangement uses TRBV20-1 and TRBJ2-1; 12 bases are a match to TRBD2. The CDR3 has 14 amino acids. Trimming removed 6 bases from V and 8 bases from J; junction bases left unmatched: 8. Germline V gives CDR1 DFQATT, CDR2 SNEGSKA (reference sequence). CDR3 nucleotides: TGCAGTGCACCGACTAGCGGGGGTGGCGATGAGCAGTTCTTC. Protein: CSAPTSGGGDEQFF.